Following are 9 T cell receptor beta chains from one sample sequenced in a study of shared clonotypes between healthy human individuals (TCRdb year 2020). CD8 naive samples were obtained by positive selection for CCR7 among CD45RO-negative cells, yielding a CD45RA+CCR7+ population from which TemRA cells were excluded. The library was obtained by the immunoSEQ multiplex PCR assay. Entries here come from immuneACCESS through TCRdb and include only in-frame sequences with V and J called. Some clones fail to appear in such tables; in the studies checked, an unresolved V gene covers under half of the shortfall, and the cause of the remainder is unknown. Present in this sample are just over 2,000,000 clones, around 96% of which were seen just once. Jointly, the top ten make up roughly 1% of the sample. The material sequenced was naive CD8+ T cells sorted from blood. This specimen's cell subset or site label, per the study, means: CD45RA+CCR7+. All receptors come from a man between 18 and 29 years old in good health.

V and J are TRBV15 and TRBJ2-5; weak D call: TRBD2 (5 bases). V was clipped by 1 base and J by 3 bases, with 15 bases between them. CDR3 length: 16 residues. Per the germline V gene, CDR1 is LNHNV and CDR2 is YYDKDF (reference sequence). The CDR3 coding sequence is TGTGCCACCAGCAGAGGGGAGAGGCAATGGGAAGAGACCCAGTACTTC. It specifies CATSRGERQWEETQYF.

The chain is built from TRBV27 and TRBJ1-1, with D possibly matching TRBD1 (6 bases). V lost 3 bases and J 2 bases, leaving 16 bases between the germline ends. This CDR3 region has 16 residues. Germline-derived CDR1 and CDR2 are MNHEY and SMNVEV (reference sequence). This CDR3 reads CASSLSPGAYNTEAFF. In nucleotides, the CDR3 is TGTGCCAGCAGTTTGTCCCCAGGGGCATACAACACTGAAGCTTTCTTT.

The chain links TRBV7-8 to TRBJ2-7; D not resolved. The CDR3 has 16 residues. The V gene lost 0 bases and the J gene lost 3 bases, with 15 bases spanning the gap. From germline, CDR1 is SGHVS and CDR2 FQNEAQ. This CDR3 reads CASSLADTPVNYEQYF. DNA for the CDR3: TGTGCCAGCAGCTTAGCAGACACCCCTGTGAACTACGAGCAGTACTTC.

The chain couples TRBV5-4 to TRBJ2-7, with 12 bases lining up with TRBD2. The CDR3 totals 16 residues. CDR1 and CDR2 from the germline V gene are SGHNT and YYREEE (reference sequence). The V segment lost 4 bases and the J segment 4 bases; nucleotides outside the gene matches: 9. For the CDR3, the DNA is TGTGCCAGCAGCGTCGGACTAGCGGGGAACGGTTACGAGCAGTACTTC. Amino acids: CASSVGLAGNGYEQYF.

The rearrangement joins TRBV5-1 to TRBJ2-1; 10 bases agree with TRBD1. This CDR3 has 13 amino acids. Germline CDR1 SGHRS, CDR2 YFSETQ. The V segment lost 8 bases and the J segment 6 bases; nucleotides outside the gene matches: 5. The CDR3 here is CASWDRGFNEQFF. The CDR3 DNA reads as TGCGCCAGTTGGGACAGGGGATTCAATGAGCAGTTCTTC.

This chain connects TRBV7-8 to TRBJ2-3; 10 bases align to TRBD2. V lost 1 base, J lost 1 base, and 5 bases stayed unmatched. CDR1 is SGHVS, CDR2 FQNEAQ, per germline. This CDR3 has 17 amino acids. The CDR3 loop reads CASSLDPSGGGTDTQYF. CDR3 DNA: TGTGCCAGCAGCTTAGATCCTAGCGGGGGAGGCACAGATACGCAGTATTTT.

The genes are TRBV2 and TRBJ2-5, with D hard to call. Between the trimmed V and J ends, which lost 0 bases and 0 bases, there was a span of 11 bases. Germline CDR1 is SNHLY and CDR2 is FYNNEI. The CDR3 sequence is 16 residues long. CDR3 amino acids: CASSEAGEGYQETQYF. The CDR3 DNA reads TGTGCCAGCAGTGAAGCGGGCGAAGGATACCAAGAGACCCAGTACTTC.

The chain carries TRBV5-8 and TRBJ1-1, with a tentative D call TRBD1 (6 bases). The V gene's germline CDR1 is SGHTS and CDR2 YDEGEE. The V and J ends lost 3 bases and 0 bases respectively, with 12 bases between them. The CDR3 extends over 15 amino acids. The CDR3 DNA reads TGTGCCAGCAGCTACCTACAGGGCCTGAACACTGAAGCTTTCTTT. This encodes CASSYLQGLNTEAFF.

The rearrangement uses TRBV18 and TRBJ1-1; D might be TRBD1 (6 bases). V was clipped by 2 bases and J by 1 base, with 14 bases between them. Germline CDR1 and CDR2: KGHSH and LQKENI. This CDR3 contains 16 residues. CDR3 DNA: TGTGCCAGCTCACCAAATAAGGGGGGAACGAACACTGAAGCTTTCTTT. Translation: CASSPNKGGTNTEAFF.